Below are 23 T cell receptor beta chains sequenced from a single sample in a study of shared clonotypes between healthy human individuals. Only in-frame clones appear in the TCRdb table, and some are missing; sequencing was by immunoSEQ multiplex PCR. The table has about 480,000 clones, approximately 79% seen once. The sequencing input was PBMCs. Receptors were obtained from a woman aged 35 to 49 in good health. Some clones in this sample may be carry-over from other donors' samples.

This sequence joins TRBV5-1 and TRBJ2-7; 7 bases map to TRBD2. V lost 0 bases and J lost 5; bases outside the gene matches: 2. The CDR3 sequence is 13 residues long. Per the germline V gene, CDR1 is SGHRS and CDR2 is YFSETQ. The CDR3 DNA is TGCGCCAGCAGCTTGGGGACTAGGAACGAGCAGTACTTC. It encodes CASSLGTRNEQYF.

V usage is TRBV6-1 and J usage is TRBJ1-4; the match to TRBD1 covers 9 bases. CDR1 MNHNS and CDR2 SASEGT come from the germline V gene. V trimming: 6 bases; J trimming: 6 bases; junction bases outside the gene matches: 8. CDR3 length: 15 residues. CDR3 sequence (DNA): TGTGCCAGCAGCGAACAGACAGGGGGGTATGAAAAACTGTTTTTT. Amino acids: CASSEQTGGYEKLFF.

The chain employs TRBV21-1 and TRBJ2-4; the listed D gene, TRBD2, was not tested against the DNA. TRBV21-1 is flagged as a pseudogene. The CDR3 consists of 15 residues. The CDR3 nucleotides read TGTGCCAGCAGCAAAGAAGGGGAGGCAAGGGACATTCAGTACTTC. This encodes CASSKEGEARDIQYF.

In DNA form, the CDR3 reads TGTGCCAGCAGCCCGACAGGGTCGAGGATCGCTCAGTACTTC. Protein sequence: CASSPTGSRIAQYF. The V and J genes are TRBV11-2 and TRBJ2-4; 7 bases match TRBD1. The CDR3 extends over 14 amino acids. The junction had 13 bases not matched to a gene; V was cut back by 5 bases and J by 12 bases. Looked up from germline, CDR1 is SGHAT and CDR2 is FQNNGV. Full variable domain (outside the CDR3, taken from reference TRBV11-2 and TRBJ2-4): EAGVAQSPRYKIIEKRQSVAFWCNPISGHATLYWYQQILGQGPKLLIQFQNNGVVDDSQLPKDRFSAERLKGVDSTLKIQPAKLEDSAVYLCASSPTGSRIAQYFGAGTRLSVL.

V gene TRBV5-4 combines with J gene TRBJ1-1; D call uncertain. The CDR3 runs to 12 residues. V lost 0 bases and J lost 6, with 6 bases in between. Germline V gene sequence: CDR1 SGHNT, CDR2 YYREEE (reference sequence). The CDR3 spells CASSLGGPEAFF. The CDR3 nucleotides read TGTGCCAGCAGCTTGGGTGGGCCTGAAGCTTTCTTT. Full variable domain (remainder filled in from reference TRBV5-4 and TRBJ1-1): ETGVTQSPTHLIKTRGQQVTLRCSSQSGHNTVSWYQQALGQGPQFIFQYYREEENGRGNFPPRFSGLQFPNYSSELNVNALELDDSALYLCASSLGGPEAFFGQGTRLTVV.

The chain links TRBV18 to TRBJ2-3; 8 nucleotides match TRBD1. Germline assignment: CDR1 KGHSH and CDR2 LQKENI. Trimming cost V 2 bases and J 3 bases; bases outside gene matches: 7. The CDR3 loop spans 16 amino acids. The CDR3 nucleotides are TGTGCCAGCTCACCATTCGCAGGGGGCGAAACAGATACGCAGTATTTT. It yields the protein CASSPFAGGETDTQYF. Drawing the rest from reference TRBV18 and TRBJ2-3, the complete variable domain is NAGVMQNPRHLVRRRGQEARLRCSPMKGHSHVYWYRQLPEEGLKFMVYLQKENIIDESGMPKERFSAEFPKEGPSILRIQQVVRGDSAAYFCASSPFAGGETDTQYFGPGTRLTVL.

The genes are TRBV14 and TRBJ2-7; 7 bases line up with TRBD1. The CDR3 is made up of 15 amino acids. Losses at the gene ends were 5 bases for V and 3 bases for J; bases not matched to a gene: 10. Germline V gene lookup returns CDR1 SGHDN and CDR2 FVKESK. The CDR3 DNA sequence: TGTGCCAGCAGCAGGGGACAGAACTTCCTCTACGAGCAGTACTTC. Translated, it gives CASSRGQNFLYEQYF.

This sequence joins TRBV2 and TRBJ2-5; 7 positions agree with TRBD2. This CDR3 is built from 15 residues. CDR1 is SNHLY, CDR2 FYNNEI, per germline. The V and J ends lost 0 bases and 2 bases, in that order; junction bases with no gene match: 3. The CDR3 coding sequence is TGTGCCAGCAGTGAAGCGGCGGGACTACAAGAGACCCAGTACTTC. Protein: CASSEAAGLQETQYF.

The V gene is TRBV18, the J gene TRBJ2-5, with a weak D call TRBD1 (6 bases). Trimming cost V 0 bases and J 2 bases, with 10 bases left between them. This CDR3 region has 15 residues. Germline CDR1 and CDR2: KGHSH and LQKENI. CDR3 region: CASSPPIQGQETQYF. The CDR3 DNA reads TGTGCCAGCTCACCACCTATTCAGGGGCAAGAGACCCAGTACTTC.

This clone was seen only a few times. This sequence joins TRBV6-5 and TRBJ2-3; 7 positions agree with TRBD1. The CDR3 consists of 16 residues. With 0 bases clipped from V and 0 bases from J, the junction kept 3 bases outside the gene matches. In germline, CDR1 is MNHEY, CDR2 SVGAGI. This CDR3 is CASSYSTGPSTDTQYF. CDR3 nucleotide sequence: TGTGCCAGCAGTTACTCGACAGGGCCTAGCACAGATACGCAGTATTTT.

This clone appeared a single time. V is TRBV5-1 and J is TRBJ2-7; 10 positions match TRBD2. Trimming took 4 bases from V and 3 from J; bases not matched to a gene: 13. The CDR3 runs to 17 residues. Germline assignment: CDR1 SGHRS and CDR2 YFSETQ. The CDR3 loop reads CASSPDASGSGDYEQYF. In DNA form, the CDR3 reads TGCGCCAGCAGCCCCGATGCTAGCGGGAGCGGTGACTACGAGCAGTACTTC. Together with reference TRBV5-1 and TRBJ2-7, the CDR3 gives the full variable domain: KAGVTQTPRYLIKTRGQQVTLSCSPISGHRSVSWYQQTPGQGLQFLFEYFSETQRNKGNFPGRFSGRQFSNSRSEMNVSTLELGDSALYLCASSPDASGSGDYEQYFGPGTRLTVT.

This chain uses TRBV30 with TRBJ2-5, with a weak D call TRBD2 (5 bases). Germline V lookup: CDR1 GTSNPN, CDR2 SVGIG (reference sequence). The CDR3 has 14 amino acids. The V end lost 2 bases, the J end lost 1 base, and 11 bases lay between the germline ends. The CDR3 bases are TGTGCCTGGAGTCTTGGACTCCCCCAAGAGACCCAGTACTTC. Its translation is CAWSLGLPQETQYF.

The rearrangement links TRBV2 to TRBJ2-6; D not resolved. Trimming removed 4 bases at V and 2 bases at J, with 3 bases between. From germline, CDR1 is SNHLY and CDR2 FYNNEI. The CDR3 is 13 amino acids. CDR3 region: CASSVAGANVLTF. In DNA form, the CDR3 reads TGTGCCAGCAGTGTAGCTGGGGCCAACGTCCTGACTTTC.

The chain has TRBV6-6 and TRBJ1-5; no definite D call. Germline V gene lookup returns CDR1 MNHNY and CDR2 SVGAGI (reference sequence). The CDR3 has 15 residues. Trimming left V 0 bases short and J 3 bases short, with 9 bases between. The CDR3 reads CASSYSGKANQPQHF. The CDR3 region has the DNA TGTGCCAGCAGTTACTCCGGCAAAGCCAATCAGCCCCAGCATTTT.

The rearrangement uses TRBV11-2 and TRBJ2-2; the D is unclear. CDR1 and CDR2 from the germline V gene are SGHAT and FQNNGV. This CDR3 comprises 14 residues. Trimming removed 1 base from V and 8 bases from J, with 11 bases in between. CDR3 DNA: TGTGCCAGCAGCTTAGCCCTCCTGGGGGGGGAGCTGTTTTTT. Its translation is CASSLALLGGELFF.

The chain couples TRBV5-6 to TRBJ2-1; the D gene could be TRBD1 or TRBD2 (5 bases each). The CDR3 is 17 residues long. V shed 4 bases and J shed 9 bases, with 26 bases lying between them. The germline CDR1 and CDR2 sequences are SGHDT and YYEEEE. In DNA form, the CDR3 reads TGTGCCAGCAGCCGCGGTGGGGGAGCGGCCCAGTACGCTGAGCAGTTCTTC. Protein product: CASSRGGGAAQYAEQFF.

Here the CDR3 reads CASKGIEPYEQYF. Written as DNA, the CDR3 is TGTGCCAGTAAGGGGATCGAGCCCTACGAGCAGTACTTC. The chain is built from TRBV6-6 and TRBJ2-7; D may be TRBD1 (5 bases). V lost 9 bases and J 2 bases, leaving 14 bases between the germline ends. This CDR3 contains 13 residues. Germline CDR1 reads MNHNY; CDR2 reads SVGAGI (reference sequence).

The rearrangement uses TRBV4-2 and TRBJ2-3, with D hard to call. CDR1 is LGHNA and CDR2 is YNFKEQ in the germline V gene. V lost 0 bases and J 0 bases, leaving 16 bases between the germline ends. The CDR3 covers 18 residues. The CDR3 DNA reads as TGTGCCAGCAGCCAAGAAGGAATGGGCGGCCTCAGCACAGATACGCAGTATTTT. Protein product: CASSQEGMGGLSTDTQYF.

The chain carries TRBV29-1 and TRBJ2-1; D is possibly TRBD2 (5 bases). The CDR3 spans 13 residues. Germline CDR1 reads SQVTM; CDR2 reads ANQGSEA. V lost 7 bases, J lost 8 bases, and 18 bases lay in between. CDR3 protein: CSAGRVEVYEQFF. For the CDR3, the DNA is TGCAGCGCTGGGCGGGTAGAGGTCTATGAGCAGTTCTTC.

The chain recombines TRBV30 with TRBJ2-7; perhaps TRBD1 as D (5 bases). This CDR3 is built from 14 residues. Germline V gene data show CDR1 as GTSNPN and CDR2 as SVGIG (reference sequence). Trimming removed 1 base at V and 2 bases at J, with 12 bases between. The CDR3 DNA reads TGTGCCTGGAGTGGTTACAGGCGGACCTACGAGCAGTACTTC. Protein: CAWSGYRRTYEQYF.

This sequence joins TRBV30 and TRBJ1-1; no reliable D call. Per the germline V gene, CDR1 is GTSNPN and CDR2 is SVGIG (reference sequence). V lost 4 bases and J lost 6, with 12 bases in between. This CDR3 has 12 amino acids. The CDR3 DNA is TGTGCCTGGAATGACCTACGGTCTGAAGCTTTCTTT. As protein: CAWNDLRSEAFF.

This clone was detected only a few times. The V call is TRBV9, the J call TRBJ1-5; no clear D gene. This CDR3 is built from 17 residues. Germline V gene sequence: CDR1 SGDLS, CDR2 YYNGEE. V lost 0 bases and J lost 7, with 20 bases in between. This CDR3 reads CASSVAQAGLAGQPQHF. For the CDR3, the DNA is TGTGCCAGCAGCGTAGCCCAAGCGGGGTTAGCGGGGCAGCCCCAGCATTTT.

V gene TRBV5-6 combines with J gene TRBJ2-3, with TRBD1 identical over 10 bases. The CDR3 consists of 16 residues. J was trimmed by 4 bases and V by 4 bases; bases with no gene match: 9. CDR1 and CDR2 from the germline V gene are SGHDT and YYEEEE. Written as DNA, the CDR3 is TGTGCCAGCAGCCGTCCGAGACAGGGGGCGGCAGATACGCAGTATTTT. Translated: CASSRPRQGAADTQYF.